These T cell receptor beta chains were read from a single sample in a study of CD8 T cells in ankylosing spondylitis. TCRdb processed the 5' RACE reads anew with MiXCR; each CDR3 protein has one entry. The repertoire holds around 130,000 distinct CDR3 sequences, with roughly 15% as singletons. Source material: blood, either unsorted or a sorted T cell fraction (not recorded which). The receptors stem from a male donor with ankylosing spondylitis. Both conserved end residues are trimmed from each CDR3.

v_gene: TRBV2; CDR3aa: TSSGSSYNEQF
v_gene: TRBV7-9; CDR3aa: ASSLNVEGPNYGYT
v_gene: TRBV3-1; CDR3aa: ASSQDSTWTQNTGELF
v_gene: TRBV20-1; CDR3aa: SAQIGDYEQY
v_gene: TRBV12-3/TRBV12-4; CDR3aa: ASSIQGMNTEAF
v_gene: TRBV13; CDR3aa: ASSLSGSGRPYEQY
v_gene: TRBV5-1; CDR3aa: ASSPIGSSYNEQF
v_gene: TRBV5-1; CDR3aa: ASSQPPGLAEGQETQY
v_gene: TRBV20-1; CDR3aa: SAVDRVSGNTIY
v_gene: TRBV9; CDR3aa: ASSVARGYEQF
v_gene: TRBV25-1; CDR3aa: ASRKTSGRSVY
v_gene: TRBV19; CDR3aa: ASSIVGGNEKLF